This T cell receptor (beta chain) was identified during a study of B cell selection in AIRE deficiency. Study-wide results and limits: AIRE-deficient Tconv and Treg repertoires matched healthy donors in TCRBV, CDR3 length, diversity. Healthy donors alone shared 30% to 35% of a few thousand Treg sequences; patients alone about 10%.

Libraries were prepared by immunoSEQ multiplex PCR; TCRdb keeps only in-frame clonotypes and omits some of them. This sample has thousands of clones, with 78% found just once. Regulatory T cells were sorted as CD4+CD25hiCD127low/negative cells. The CDR3 spans 15 residues. Per the germline V gene, CDR1 is MDHEN and CDR2 is SYDVKM. Unmatched junction bases numbered 6, after V lost 2 bases and J lost 5 bases. In regard to this clone: The antigen is undetermined.

The chain links TRBV28 to TRBJ2-3; 8 bases line up with TRBD1. The TCR comes from a human donor with AIRE deficiency. The sample taken for sequencing was Tregs sorted from PBMCs. The CDR3 is CASSLGRGLLDTQYF. CDR3 nucleotide sequence: TGTGCCAGCAGTTTAGGCAGGGGGCTTCTAGATACGCAGTATTTT.